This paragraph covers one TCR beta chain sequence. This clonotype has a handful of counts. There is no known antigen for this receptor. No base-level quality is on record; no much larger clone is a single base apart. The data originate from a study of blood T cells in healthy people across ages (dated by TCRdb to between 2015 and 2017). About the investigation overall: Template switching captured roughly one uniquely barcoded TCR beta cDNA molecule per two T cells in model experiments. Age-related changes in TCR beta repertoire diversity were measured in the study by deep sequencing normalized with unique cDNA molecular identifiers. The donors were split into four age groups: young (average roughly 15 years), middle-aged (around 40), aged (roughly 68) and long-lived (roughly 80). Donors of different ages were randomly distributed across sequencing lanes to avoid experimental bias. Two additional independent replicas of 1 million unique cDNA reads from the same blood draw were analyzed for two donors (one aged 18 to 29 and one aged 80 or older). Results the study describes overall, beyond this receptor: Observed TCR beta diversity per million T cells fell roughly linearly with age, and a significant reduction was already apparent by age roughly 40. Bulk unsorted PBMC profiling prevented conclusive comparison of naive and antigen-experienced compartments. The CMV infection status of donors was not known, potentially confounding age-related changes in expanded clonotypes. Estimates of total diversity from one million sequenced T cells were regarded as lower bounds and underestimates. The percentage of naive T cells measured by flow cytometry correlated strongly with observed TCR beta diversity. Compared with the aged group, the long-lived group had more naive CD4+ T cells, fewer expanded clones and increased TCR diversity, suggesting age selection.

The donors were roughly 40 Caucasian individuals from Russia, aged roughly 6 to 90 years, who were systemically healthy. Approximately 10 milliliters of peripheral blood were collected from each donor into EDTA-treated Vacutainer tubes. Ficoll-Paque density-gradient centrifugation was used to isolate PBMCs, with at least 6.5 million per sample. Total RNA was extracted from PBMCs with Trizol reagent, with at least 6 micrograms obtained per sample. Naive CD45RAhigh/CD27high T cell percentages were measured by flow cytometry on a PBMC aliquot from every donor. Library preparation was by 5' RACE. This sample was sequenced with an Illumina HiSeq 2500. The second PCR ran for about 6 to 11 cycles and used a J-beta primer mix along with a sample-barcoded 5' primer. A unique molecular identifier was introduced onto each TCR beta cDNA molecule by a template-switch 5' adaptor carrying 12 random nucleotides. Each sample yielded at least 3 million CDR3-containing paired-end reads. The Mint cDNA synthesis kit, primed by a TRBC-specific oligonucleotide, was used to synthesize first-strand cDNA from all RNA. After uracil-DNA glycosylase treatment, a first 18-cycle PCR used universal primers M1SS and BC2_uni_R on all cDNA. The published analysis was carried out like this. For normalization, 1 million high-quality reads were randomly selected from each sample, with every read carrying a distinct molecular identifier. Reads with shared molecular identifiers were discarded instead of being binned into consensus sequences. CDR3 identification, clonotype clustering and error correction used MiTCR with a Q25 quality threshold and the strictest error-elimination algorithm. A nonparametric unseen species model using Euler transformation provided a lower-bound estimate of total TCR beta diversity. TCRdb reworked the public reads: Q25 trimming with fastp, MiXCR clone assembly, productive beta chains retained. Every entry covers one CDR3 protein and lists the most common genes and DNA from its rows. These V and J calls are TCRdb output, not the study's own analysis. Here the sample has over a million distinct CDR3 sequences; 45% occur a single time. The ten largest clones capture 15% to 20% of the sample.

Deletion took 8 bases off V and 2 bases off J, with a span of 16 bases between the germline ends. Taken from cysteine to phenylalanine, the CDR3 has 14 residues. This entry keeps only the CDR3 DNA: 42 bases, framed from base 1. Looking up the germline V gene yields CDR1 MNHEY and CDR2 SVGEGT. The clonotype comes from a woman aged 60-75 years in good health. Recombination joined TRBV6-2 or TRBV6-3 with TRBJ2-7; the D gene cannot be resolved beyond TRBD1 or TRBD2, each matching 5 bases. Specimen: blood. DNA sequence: TGTGCCAGCGGGGCCTGGGACGCCCCCTACGAGCAGTACTTC. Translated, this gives CASGAWDAPYEQYF.